Detailed here is one T cell receptor beta chain. A 3' RACE protocol on RNA, with unique molecular identifiers, produced the TCR library. TCRdb re-derived calls from the 3' RACE reads in MiXCR, one entry per CDR3 protein. The top ten clones hold 0.9% to 1.4% of a sample with some 90,000 distinct CDR3 sequences, under 8% of them seen once. The CDR3 length is 15 residues. The V gene end was trimmed by 6 bases and the J gene end by 1 base; junction bases not matched to a gene: 8. Germline V lookup: CDR1 DFQATT, CDR2 SNEGSKA (reference sequence). This record comes from a study of HIV-infected children after antiretroviral therapy interruption. Whole-study context: All children had CD4+ count above 500 and viral load below 50 copies/ml. Median age was 9.5 years (interruption) and roughly 8 years (continuous).

Treatment specified: PENTA 11 planned treatment interruption arm or continuous ART arm. At least 24 weeks of at least three-drug ART, in children 2 to 15 years. The gene calls are TRBV20-1 and TRBJ2-4; 8 bases agree with TRBD2. The TCR comes from a pool of human donors with HIV. The starting material was CD45RA+ CD4+ T cells from PBMCs, pooled from several time points, obtained from a donor given antiretroviral therapy, either interrupted or continuous. Subset defined: naive CD4+ CD45RA+ CD45RO- T cells. CDR3 in amino acids: CSAPPGGEAKNIQYF. CDR3 DNA: TGCAGTGCGCCCCCGGGGGGGGAGGCCAAAAACATTCAGTACTTC.